This T cell receptor (beta chain) was sequenced during a study of blood T cell repertoires in COVID-19. The CDR3 has 15 amino acids. Germline values: CDR1 MNHEY, CDR2 SMNVEV (reference sequence). The trim removed 6 bases at V and 9 bases at J, leaving 12 bases unmatched. Data came from immunoSEQ multiplex PCR; TCRdb stores just in-frame clones and leaves some out. The sample has 270,000 or so clones; 83% are singletons. This chain connects TRBV27 to TRBJ2-4, with TRBD2 identical over 9 bases. This clonotype was sampled from a woman in her forties or fifties who had recovered from COVID-19. The sequencing input was peripheral blood. This CDR3 is CASSPRLAEVGIQYF. CDR3 bases: TGTGCCAGCAGCCCGCGACTAGCGGAGGTAGGCATTCAGTACTTC.